This entry is about one T cell receptor beta chain. No antigen is known for it. This sample was included in a study of cytomegalovirus exposure and HLA in healthy donors. Study in general: The same platform was used for the 130 or so validation repertoires as for the approximately 730 first-cohort repertoires, as reported in a later analysis. Overall study results and limits: The study put under 200 TCR beta chains on its list as cytomegalovirus-associated. It was confirmed in vitro that three of the CMV-associated chains were specific for CMV antigens.

This CDR3 is 17 amino acids long. The V segment lost 8 bases and the J segment 7 bases; nucleotides outside the gene matches: 11. Germline CDR1 reads WSHSY; CDR2 reads SAAADI. The protocol was immunoSEQ multiplex PCR, while the TCRdb copy is restricted to in-frame clones and leaves out a portion. The data show about 180,000 clones, approximately 81% seen once. This sequence was found in a man between 18 and 35 years old in good health and CMV-seropositive. Sequencing used PBMCs. The chain recombines TRBV10-2 with TRBJ2-1; 16 bases fit TRBD2. CDR3 DNA sequence: TGCGCCAGCGGCGGGACTAGCGGGAGGGCCGGGGTGAATGAGCAGTTCTTC. Translated: CASGGTSGRAGVNEQFF.